This is a list of T cell receptor beta chains from one sample in a study of OX40 agonist ivuxolimab in advanced cancers. TCRdb's table, derived via immunoSEQ multiplex PCR, lists solely in-frame clones and lacks some. The profile shows approximately 10,000 clones, around 74% of them singletons. The sample in question was CD4+ or CD8+ T cells sorted from blood, obtained in a trial of the OX40 agonist ivuxolimab. The receptors originated from an adult with an advanced solid tumor such as melanoma, head and neck, liver or kidney cancer. Both conserved end residues are part of each CDR3. Fields, in order: clone size, CDR3 length, V gene, D gene, J gene, CDR3 protein, CDR3 DNA. The D gene is left open where the match is weak. Clone size is stated in some rows and not others, as once, few, many or a class when expanded.

>NA|19|TRBV27|TRBD2|TRBJ2-3
CASSSLAGGPSRLADTQYF
TGTGCCAGCAGCAGTCTAGCGGGAGGGCCGAGTCGCCTGGCAGATACGCAGTATTTT
>NA|14|TRBV5-1|TRBD1|TRBJ2-7
CASSLETGGDEQYF
TGCGCCAGCAGCTTGGAAACAGGGGGCGACGAGCAGTACTTC
>NA|14|TRBV7-8|NA|TRBJ2-2
CASSYPLGVRELFF
TGTGCCAGCAGCTACCCCCTCGGGGTAAGGGAGCTGTTTTTT
>few|16|TRBV6-1|TRBD1|TRBJ1-5
CASSERTGIGNQPQHF
TGTGCCAGCAGTGAGAGGACAGGGATTGGCAATCAGCCCCAGCATTTT
>NA|14|TRBV18|NA|TRBJ1-2
CASSPGGIGYGYTF
TGTGCCAGCTCACCCGGGGGCATCGGCTATGGCTACACCTTC
>NA|12|TRBV29-1|NA|TRBJ2-1
CSVVASGNEQFF
TGCAGCGTTGTTGCTTCGGGTAATGAGCAGTTCTTC
>NA|17|TRBV7-9|TRBD1|TRBJ1-2
CASSGLDRGLSFYGYTF
TGTGCCAGCAGCGGCCTTGACAGGGGACTCTCCTTCTATGGCTACACCTTC
>NA|16|TRBV9|TRBD1|TRBJ2-3
CASSLTGTGGTDTQYF
TGTGCCAGCAGCCTCACCGGGACAGGGGGCACAGATACGCAGTATTTT
>NA|15|TRBV7-9|NA|TRBJ2-5
CASSSLGRSPETQYF
TGTGCCAGCAGCTCCCTGGGGAGGAGCCCAGAGACCCAGTACTTC
>few|13|TRBV27|NA|TRBJ1-5
CASSYRVDQPQHF
TGTGCCAGCAGTTACAGGGTCGATCAGCCCCAGCATTTT
>NA|14|TRBV30|NA|TRBJ1-1
CAWSGLNGNTEAFF
TGTGCCTGGAGTGGTTTGAATGGGAACACTGAAGCTTTCTTT
>NA|14|TRBV27|NA|TRBJ2-1
CASSLNAAPHEQFF
TGTGCCAGCAGTTTAAACGCAGCCCCCCATGAGCAGTTCTTC
>NA|14|TRBV7-6|NA|TRBJ2-1
CASSLAGQNNEQFF
TGTGCCAGCAGCTTGGCGGGACAGAACAATGAGCAGTTCTTC
>NA|16|TRBV2|NA|TRBJ2-2
CASSDFLREYTGELFF
TGTGCCAGCAGTGACTTCCTGAGGGAGTACACCGGGGAGCTGTTTTTT
>once|16|TRBV19|TRBD2|TRBJ2-1
CASSMESGGSLGEQFF
TGTGCCAGTAGTATGGAAAGTGGCGGGAGCCTTGGCGAGCAGTTCTTC
>NA|12|TRBV2|TRBD1|TRBJ1-1
CASSVLQGPAFF
TGTGCCAGCAGCGTATTACAGGGGCCCGCTTTCTTT
>NA|14|TRBV27|NA|TRBJ2-1
CASSLMGPPNEQFF
TGTGCCAGCAGTTTAATGGGCCCCCCCAATGAGCAGTTCTTC
>NA|12|TRBV9|NA|TRBJ2-2
CASSGLAGELFF
TGTGCCAGCAGCGGATTAGCCGGGGAGCTGTTTTTT
>once|14|TRBV9|NA|TRBJ1-1
CASSVGGRDTEAFF
TGTGCCAGCAGCGTAGGTGGCAGGGATACTGAAGCTTTCTTT
>NA|15|TRBV28|TRBD2|TRBJ2-1
CASRMTSGRVYEQFF
TGTGCCAGCAGGATGACTAGCGGGAGAGTATATGAGCAGTTCTTC
>NA|15|TRBV4-1|TRBD2|TRBJ2-2
CASSQGLVSTGELFF
TGCGCCAGCAGCCAGGGACTAGTCAGCACCGGGGAGCTGTTTTTT
>medium-sized|13|TRBV30|NA|TRBJ2-1
CAWSVGDYNEQFF
TGTGCCTGGAGTGTAGGCGACTACAATGAGCAGTTCTTC
>NA|15|TRBV9|NA|TRBJ2-2
CASSASPTGTGELFF
TGTGCCAGCAGCGCCTCCCCCACAGGGACCGGGGAGCTGTTTTTT
>NA|17|TRBV4-1|TRBD1|TRBJ2-2
CASSQVRGQGVTGELFF
TGCGCCAGCAGCCAAGTACGCGGACAGGGGGTTACCGGGGAGCTGTTTTTT
>NA|14|TRBV27|NA|TRBJ2-1
CASSPIRSYNEQFF
TGTGCCAGCAGTCCCATCCGCAGCTACAATGAGCAGTTCTTC
>NA|13|TRBV9|NA|TRBJ2-2
CASSVFDTGELFF
TGTGCCAGCAGCGTATTCGACACCGGGGAGCTGTTTTTT
>NA|12|TRBV27|TRBD2|TRBJ2-7
CASSFGGNEQYF
TGTGCCAGCAGTTTCGGGGGGAACGAGCAGTACTTC
>NA|13|TRBV6-4|NA|TRBJ2-3
CASSRQDTDTQYF
TGTGCCAGCAGTAGACAGGACACAGATACGCAGTATTTT
>NA|14|TRBV12-5|NA|TRBJ1-1
CASGPGTLNTEAFF
TGTGCTAGTGGTCCAGGGACGTTGAACACTGAAGCTTTCTTT
>NA|16|TRBV7-9|NA|TRBJ2-4
CASSLDLGEGKNIQYF
TGTGCCAGCAGCTTAGACCTGGGAGAGGGCAAAAACATTCAGTACTTC
>NA|15|TRBV5-4|TRBD1|TRBJ2-7
CASSFRDRGAYEQYF
TGTGCCAGCAGCTTCCGGGACAGGGGCGCCTACGAGCAGTACTTC
>NA|13|TRBV6-4|TRBD2|TRBJ2-1
CASSAAGGREQFF
TGTGCCAGCAGTGCGGCGGGAGGGCGGGAGCAGTTCTTC
>once|13|TRBV5-8|NA|TRBJ1-1
CASSLLSNTEAFF
TGTGCCAGCAGCTTGCTCTCCAACACTGAAGCTTTCTTT
>NA|13|TRBV10-3|NA|TRBJ2-5
CAIRDTEGETQYF
TGTGCCATCAGGGACACCGAGGGAGAGACCCAGTACTTC
>NA|15|TRBV4-3|TRBD1|TRBJ1-1
CASSQATGAGTEAFF
TGCGCCAGCAGCCAAGCTACAGGGGCTGGTACTGAAGCTTTCTTT
>few|12|TRBV19|NA|TRBJ1-2
CASSMGIDGYTF
TGTGCCAGTAGTATGGGTATAGACGGCTACACCTTC
>medium-sized|15|TRBV7-3|NA|TRBJ2-1
CASSLNGLNYNEQFF
TGTGCCAGCAGCTTAAACGGACTAAACTACAATGAGCAGTTCTTC
>NA|17|TRBV9|TRBD1|TRBJ2-5
CASSPLSYRGRGETQYF
TGTGCCAGCAGCCCGCTTTCTTACAGGGGGCGCGGAGAGACCCAGTACTTC
>NA|14|TRBV6-5|NA|TRBJ2-3
CASMRGDLGDTQYF
TGTGCCAGCATGCGAGGGGATCTTGGGGATACGCAGTATTTT
>NA|15|TRBV19|NA|TRBJ1-1
CASSMRGGGNTEAFF
TGTGCCAGTAGTATGAGGGGGGGCGGGAACACTGAAGCTTTCTTT